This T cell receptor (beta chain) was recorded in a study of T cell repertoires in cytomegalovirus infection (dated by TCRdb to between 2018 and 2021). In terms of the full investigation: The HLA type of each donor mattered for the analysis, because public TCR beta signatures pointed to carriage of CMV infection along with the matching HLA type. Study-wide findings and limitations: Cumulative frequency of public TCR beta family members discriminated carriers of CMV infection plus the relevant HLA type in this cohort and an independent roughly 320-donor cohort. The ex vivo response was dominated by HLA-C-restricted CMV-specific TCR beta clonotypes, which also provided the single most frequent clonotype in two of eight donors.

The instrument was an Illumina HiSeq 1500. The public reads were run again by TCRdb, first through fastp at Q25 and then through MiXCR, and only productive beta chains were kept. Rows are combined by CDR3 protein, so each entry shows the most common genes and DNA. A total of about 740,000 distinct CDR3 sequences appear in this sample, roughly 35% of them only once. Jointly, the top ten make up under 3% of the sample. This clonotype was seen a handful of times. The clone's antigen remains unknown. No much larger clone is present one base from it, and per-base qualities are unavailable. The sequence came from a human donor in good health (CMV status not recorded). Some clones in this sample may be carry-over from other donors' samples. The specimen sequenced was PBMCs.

For the CDR3, the sequence is CASSLASLSEQYF. In nucleotides, the sequence is TGTGCCAGCAGCTTAGCTAGTTTATCCGAGCAGTACTTC. The rearranged chain carries TRBV11-2 and TRBJ2-7, with no reliable assignment of the D segment. The trim is 1 base for V and 6 bases for J, with a gap of 10 bases between the germline ends. CDR1 and CDR2 (SGHAT, FQNNGV) derive from the germline V gene. CDR3 length: 13 amino acids, cysteine to phenylalanine. The CDR3 DNA has 39 bases and is translated from base 1.